The entry below describes one TCR beta chain. Its specificity is not known. The entry originates in a study of T cell repertoires in cytomegalovirus infection. Study at large: HLA-C-restricted CMV epitopes, recently identified, and well-studied HLA-B-restricted ones were used by the study. Both CMV infection and a matching HLA type were indicated by public TCR beta signatures.

TCRdb fed the reads into MiXCR, producing one record per CDR3 protein. The sample yields approximately 910,000 distinct CDR3 sequences, 31% seen once. Study outcomes and limitations: Adding up the frequency of public TCR beta families identified people who carried CMV plus the relevant HLA. What dominated the ex vivo response were HLA-C-restricted CMV-specific TCR beta clonotypes.

V lost 5 bases to trimming and J lost 0 bases; unmatched junction nucleotides: 6. Germline CDR1 MNHEY, CDR2 SMNVEV (reference sequence). The CDR3 length is 16 residues. This specimen consisted of cultured CD8+ T cells from PBMCs, obtained from culture after CMV antigen stimulation. The receptor's source is a human donor in good health (CMV status not recorded). Some clones in this sample may be carry-over from other donors' samples. The genes are TRBV27 and TRBJ1-5; 8 bases are a match to TRBD1. The CDR3: CASSKLGQGSNQPQHF. The CDR3 DNA sequence: TGTGCCAGCAGTAAACTCGGACAGGGTAGCAATCAGCCCCAGCATTTT.